This TCR beta chain was sequenced in a study of blood T cells in healthy people across ages. Next came a second PCR, run for roughly 7 to 12 cycles, which used a sample-barcoded 5' primer along with a J-beta primer mix. A single record per CDR3 protein comes from TCRdb applying MiXCR to the 5' RACE reads. The sample lists about 1.5 million distinct CDR3 sequences, 40% to 45% occurring once. The CDR3 runs 12 residues. Germline lookup yields CDR1 MNHEY and CDR2 SVGAGI. V lost 7 bases and J lost 4, with 10 bases in between. The sequence came from a woman under 30 in good health. V and J are TRBV6-5 and TRBJ1-2; D not resolved. The sample comprised blood. Here the CDR3 DNA reads TGTGCCAGCATCGAGGTCGTCTATGGCTACACCTTC. Translating it yields CASIEVVYGYTF.